A selection of T cell receptor beta chains follows, all from one sample in a study of cytomegalovirus exposure and HLA in healthy donors. Generated by immunoSEQ multiplex PCR, the TCRdb table keeps only in-frame clones and is missing some. The table shows about 120,000 clones, with around 10% occurring only once. Sequencing input: PBMCs. The receptors shown here come from a man aged 30-40 years in good health and CMV-seronegative. CDR3s include the opening cysteine and the closing phenylalanine or tryptophan.

>TRBV9
CASSEGRGLRRGGTGELFF
>TRBV7-9
CASTQGQRPPQETQYF
>TRBV5-1
CASSLGPTTSGRAYLSYNEQFF
>TRBV7-9
CASSLKGNYEQYF
>TRBV6-6
CASTPVGVTGELFF
>TRBV19
CATTYGGRAFF
>TRBV28
CASSPLGAGLNEQFF
>TRBV5-6
CASSLVDRERETQYF
>TRBV5-1
CASSLPTYNEQFF
>TRBV29-1
CSVEDLTGEGYTF
>TRBV10-3
CAISGGVNQPQHF
>TRBV28
CASSPPGANTGELFF
>TRBV5-6
CASSLPGGSYEQYF
>TRBV2
CASTTTGNQPQHF
>TRBV5-1
CASSSSGTSIHEQYF
>TRBV11-3
CASSPGGETNYGYTF
>TRBV30
CAWSDRVFVDEQFF
>TRBV2
CASSQSDRGFTDTQYF
>TRBV7-6
CASSPSGESTDTQYF
>TRBV11-3
CASSQGTRGETQYF
>TRBV29-1
CSVEVGQERNTIYF
>TRBV7-9
CASRSGTGQETQYF
>TRBV5-5
CASRTDTSGFQPQHF
>TRBV29-1
CSVEDTGDEQYF
>TRBV7-5
CARSFDRAFF
>TRBV5-1
CASSLVSQGAGNTIYF
>TRBV4-1
CASSTKPGGGAADTQYF
>TRBV6-5
CASMASGYTGELFF
>TRBV9
CASSPGQGRNSPLHF
>TRBV10-3
CAMRTGGSTDTQYF
>TRBV27
CASSSATSGGADTQYF
>TRBV28
CASTLQGRTGELFF
>TRBV27
CASSRPVSSGGRYEQYF
>TRBV4-3
CASSQEARGTEAFF
>TRBV28
CASSLSSQGTGELFF
>TRBV4-1
CASSHGGRGQSSGNTIYF
>TRBV4-1
CASSNSGVRETQYF
>TRBV18
CASSPGGLETQYF
>TRBV5-8
CASSFGQSAYNEQFF
>TRBV7-9
CASSLLAGALGEQFF
>TRBV7-9
CASSSVMVGTVPPGELFF
>TRBV6-1
CASNRGGTEQFF
>TRBV5-4
CASSLWTSGSTDTQYF
>TRBV14
CASSQDWGQGAREQYF
>TRBV27
CASSLQGGEQYF
>TRBV5-6
CASSLHGGADEKLFF
>TRBV7-9
CASSPWGTTYEQYF
>TRBV6-5
CASSYSTGAGANVLTF
>TRBV30
CAWRRNNEQFF
>TRBV5-1
CASSLWTGATYEQYF
>TRBV19
CASSNPRLAGIYNEQFF
>TRBV7-9
CASSFVGLAGGWKETQYF
>TRBV6-4
CASSAASGNTGELFF
>TRBV7-3
CASSTGSQETQYF
>TRBV6-1
CASSESLRGEAFF
>TRBV18
CASSPIRATGLNTEAFF
>TRBV7-9
CARILGLGTHLHF